The rows below give T cell receptor beta chains drawn from one sample of a study of T cell responses to AZD1222 COVID-19 vaccine. The assay was immunoSEQ multiplex PCR, and TCRdb's table has in-frame clones only and misses some. The sample gives about 140,000 clones, 85% to 95% of which show up once; about 2.3% is in the top ten. Sequencing was performed on peripheral blood, taken on day 0 of AZD1222 vaccination. The receptors derive from an adult in good health. CDR3s leave out the opening cysteine and the closing phenylalanine or tryptophan. Clone size appears in some rows only: once, few, many, or a class for an expanded clone.

V,size,J,CDR3
TRBV6-4,few,TRBJ1-1,ASREQGGTEAF
TRBV2,few,TRBJ1-5,ASSAPGTGGNQPQH
TRBV5-4,-,TRBJ2-7,ASSPGTSGRTLYEQY
TRBV5-5,-,TRBJ2-1,ASSLVAGLSYNEQF
TRBV19,once,TRBJ2-1,ASSIELAGGYNEQF
TRBV5-6,-,TRBJ2-5,ASSLAGLTKETQY
TRBV3-1/TRBV3-2,-,TRBJ1-1,ASSPLSMNTEAF
TRBV5-1,-,TRBJ2-7,ASSLGLGTSVYEQY
TRBV28,-,TRBJ1-2,ASSLNMGSYGYT
TRBV29-1,-,TRBJ2-5,SVEKRGGRTVQETQY
TRBV6-4,-,TRBJ1-4,ASLKTGTEKKKLF
TRBV29-1,-,TRBJ2-3,SVGTSGTFTDTQY
TRBV21-1,-,TRBJ2-5,ASSKLASGRGQETQY
TRBV6-6,once,TRBJ1-1,ASSYGGTARAF
TRBV6-5,-,TRBJ1-4,ASRPGQGRDEKLF
TRBV4-1,-,TRBJ2-1,ASSQGSHSGGYNEQF
TRBV9,-,TRBJ2-5,ASSVGGGQETQY
TRBV5-5,-,TRBJ1-5,ASSSMVGGQGQPQH
TRBV10-3,-,TRBJ1-5,AISERDRGTSNQPQH
TRBV10-1,-,TRBJ2-7,ASSEGGVQHPYEQY
TRBV29-1,-,TRBJ2-1,SVFARDEQF
TRBV2,-,TRBJ2-7,ASSDPGTRDEQY
TRBV6-5,-,TRBJ1-5,ASSYTGADQPQH
TRBV6-5,-,TRBJ1-2,ASSTNSVDGYT
TRBV25-1,-,TRBJ2-1,ASSETSSYNEQF
TRBV14,few,TRBJ2-7,ASSPLAGGSYEQY
TRBV19,-,TRBJ1-5,ASSTGGMSNQPQH
TRBV18,-,TRBJ2-7,ASSPSGDYEQY
TRBV2,-,TRBJ2-5,ASSTGTSGRGETQY
TRBV18,-,TRBJ1-1,ASSPLGNTEAF
TRBV3-1/TRBV3-2,-,TRBJ2-2,ASSPKLTGELF
TRBV7-3,-,TRBJ2-3,ASSLGLVTDTQY
TRBV5-6,-,TRBJ1-6,ASSLANFGSSYNSPLH
TRBV30,-,TRBJ2-7,AWKAYGTSIYEQY
TRBV7-3,-,TRBJ2-1,ASSPAPGTGGMDEQF
TRBV6-6,-,TRBJ1-2,ASITSGGQGYYGYT
TRBV5-6,-,TRBJ1-2,ASSRGYGYT
TRBV29-1,-,TRBJ2-3,SGTGTDTQY
TRBV5-4,-,TRBJ1-2,ASSLGGDRQDYT
TRBV6-5,-,TRBJ1-1,ASSYSGTPNTEAF
TRBV10-3,-,TRBJ2-2,AISDQNTGELF
TRBV6-5,-,TRBJ2-7,ASSYKSEQY
TRBV6-5,-,TRBJ1-2,ASSSTGADGYT
TRBV6-5,-,TRBJ2-2,ASTVRSGTGELF
TRBV28,-,TRBJ2-1,ASSLRSGRAGEQF
TRBV28,-,TRBJ1-2,ASSRAGTGFEKTGGYT
TRBV5-1,-,TRBJ2-1,ASSQGQTSYNEQF
TRBV4-1,-,TRBJ1-5,ASSQVGGYSNQPQH
TRBV25-1,-,TRBJ2-7,ASSLPGQGIEEQY